This T cell receptor beta chain comes out of a study of T cells after yellow fever vaccination. TCRdb processed the 5' RACE reads anew with MiXCR; each CDR3 protein has one entry. The table lists more than 450,000 distinct CDR3 sequences, 20% to 25% of them singletons. Germline V lookup: CDR1 SGHVS, CDR2 FQNEAQ. The CDR3 loop spans 15 amino acids. With 5 bases clipped from V and 5 bases from J, the junction kept 7 bases outside the gene matches. This rearrangement joins TRBV7-8 to TRBJ1-5; TRBD1 matches 9 bases. This receptor was identified in a man between 18 and 29 years old who received the YFV17D yellow fever vaccine. Sequencing was performed on PBMCs, taken roughly 20 days after the first yellow fever vaccination. The CDR3 loop reads CASSGRGTGYQPQHF. CDR3 DNA sequence: TGTGCCAGCAGCGGACGGGGGACAGGGTATCAGCCCCAGCATTTT. Complete variable domain (other parts from reference TRBV7-8 and TRBJ1-5): GAGVSQSPRYKVAKRGQDVALRCDPISGHVSLFWYQQALGQGPEFLTYFQNEAQLDKSGLPSDRFFAERPEGSVSTLKIQRTQQEDSAVYLCASSGRGTGYQPQHFGDGTRLSIL.